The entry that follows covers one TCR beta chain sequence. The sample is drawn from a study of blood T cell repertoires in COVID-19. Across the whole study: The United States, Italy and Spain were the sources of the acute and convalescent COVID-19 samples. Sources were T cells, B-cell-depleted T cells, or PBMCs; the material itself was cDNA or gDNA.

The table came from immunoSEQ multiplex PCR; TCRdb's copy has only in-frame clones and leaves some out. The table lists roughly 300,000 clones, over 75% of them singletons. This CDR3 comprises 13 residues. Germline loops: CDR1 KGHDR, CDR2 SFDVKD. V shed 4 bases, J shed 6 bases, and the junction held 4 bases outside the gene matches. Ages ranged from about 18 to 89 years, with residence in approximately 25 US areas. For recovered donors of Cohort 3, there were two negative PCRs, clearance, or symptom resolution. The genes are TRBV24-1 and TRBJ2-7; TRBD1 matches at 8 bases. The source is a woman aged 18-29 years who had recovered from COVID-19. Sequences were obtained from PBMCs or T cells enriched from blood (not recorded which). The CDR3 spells CATSDGQGGEQYF. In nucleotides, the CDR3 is TGTGCCACCAGTGACGGACAGGGAGGCGAGCAGTACTTC.